This is a list of T cell receptor beta chains from one sample in a study of blood T cell repertoires in COVID-19. This table comes from immunoSEQ multiplex PCR, and its TCRdb copy is limited to in-frame clones, with some not included. This sample yields roughly 250,000 clones, of which around 88% are seen a single time; 1% to 1.5% belongs to the top ten. Sequenced input: PBMCs or T cells enriched from blood (not recorded which). The receptors shown here come from a woman in her thirties or forties with acute COVID-19. CDR3s include the opening cysteine and the closing phenylalanine or tryptophan. A D gene is named only where the DNA matches it firmly. The size field is filled for only some rows; it gives once, few, many or a size class.

d_call: NA; clone_size: NA; j_call: TRBJ1-1; v_call: TRBV6-5; cdr3_nt: TGTGCCAGCAGTACGGACAGGAACACTGAAGCTTTCTTT; cdr3_aa: CASSTDRNTEAFF
d_call: NA; clone_size: NA; j_call: TRBJ1-2; v_call: TRBV29-1; cdr3_nt: TGCAGTCGGGGGGCCTATGGCTACACCTTC; cdr3_aa: CSRGAYGYTF
d_call: NA; clone_size: once; j_call: TRBJ1-5; v_call: TRBV13; cdr3_nt: TGTGCCAGCAGCAAACAGGGATCCGGTCAGCCCCAGCATTTT; cdr3_aa: CASSKQGSGQPQHF
d_call: TRBD1; clone_size: NA; j_call: TRBJ1-5; v_call: TRBV3-1/TRBV3-2; cdr3_nt: TGTGCCAGCAGCCTATTCCCGGGACAGCATCAGCCCCAGCATTTT; cdr3_aa: CASSLFPGQHQPQHF
d_call: NA; clone_size: NA; j_call: TRBJ1-3; v_call: TRBV28; cdr3_nt: TGTGCCAGCAGTTTCTCAGATAACACCATATATTTT; cdr3_aa: CASSFSDNTIYF
d_call: TRBD2; clone_size: once; j_call: TRBJ2-1; v_call: TRBV15; cdr3_nt: TGTGCCACCAGCAAGTATCTAGCGGGAGTAACCGATGAGCAGTTCTTC; cdr3_aa: CATSKYLAGVTDEQFF
d_call: NA; clone_size: NA; j_call: TRBJ1-5; v_call: TRBV6-6; cdr3_nt: TGTGCCAGCGAGGTTAATAGCAATCAGCCCCAGCATTTT; cdr3_aa: CASEVNSNQPQHF
d_call: NA; clone_size: NA; j_call: TRBJ1-3; v_call: TRBV7-9; cdr3_nt: TGTGCCAGCAGCTTACCTCAGGGGTTATCTGGAAACACCATATATTTT; cdr3_aa: CASSLPQGLSGNTIYF
d_call: TRBD1; clone_size: once; j_call: TRBJ1-2; v_call: TRBV7-9; cdr3_nt: TGTGCCAGCAGCTTAGAACAGGGGCTAAGTGGCTACACCTTC; cdr3_aa: CASSLEQGLSGYTF
d_call: NA; clone_size: once; j_call: TRBJ1-5; v_call: TRBV6-5; cdr3_nt: TGTGCCAGCAGCGCAGGGAGCAATCAGCCCCAGCATTTT; cdr3_aa: CASSAGSNQPQHF
d_call: TRBD1; clone_size: NA; j_call: TRBJ1-5; v_call: TRBV19; cdr3_nt: TGTGCCAGTAGTCCAAGACAGGGGAGTTATAGCAATCAGCCCCAGCATTTT; cdr3_aa: CASSPRQGSYSNQPQHF
d_call: TRBD1; clone_size: NA; j_call: TRBJ1-1; v_call: TRBV25-1; cdr3_nt: TGTGCCAGCAGTGTACAGGGGGCAGGTGAAGCTTTCTTT; cdr3_aa: CASSVQGAGEAFF
d_call: NA; clone_size: NA; j_call: TRBJ2-2; v_call: TRBV7-8; cdr3_nt: TGTGCCAGCAGCTTCCAGACGGTCCGGGGCACCGGGGAGCTGTTTTTT; cdr3_aa: CASSFQTVRGTGELFF
d_call: TRBD2; clone_size: NA; j_call: TRBJ2-1; v_call: TRBV3-1/TRBV3-2; cdr3_nt: TGTGCCAGCAGCCCGGGACTAGCGAGCTACAATGAGCAGTTCTTC; cdr3_aa: CASSPGLASYNEQFF
d_call: NA; clone_size: NA; j_call: TRBJ1-2; v_call: TRBV5-1; cdr3_nt: TGCGCCAGCAGCTTACAGCGGTTGGACTATGGCTACACCTTC; cdr3_aa: CASSLQRLDYGYTF
d_call: TRBD2; clone_size: NA; j_call: TRBJ2-1; v_call: TRBV6-5; cdr3_nt: TGTGCCAGCACGACTAGCGGGGGATACAATGAGCAGTTCTTC; cdr3_aa: CASTTSGGYNEQFF
d_call: NA; clone_size: NA; j_call: TRBJ1-1; v_call: TRBV18; cdr3_nt: TGTGCCAGCTCACCCCAGGGTGGGAACACTGAAGCTTTCTTT; cdr3_aa: CASSPQGGNTEAFF
d_call: TRBD2; clone_size: NA; j_call: TRBJ2-3; v_call: TRBV11-2; cdr3_nt: TGTGCCAGCAGCTTAATTGGTAGCGGGCCTAGGGGAGATACGCAGTATTTT; cdr3_aa: CASSLIGSGPRGDTQYF
d_call: TRBD2; clone_size: NA; j_call: TRBJ2-1; v_call: TRBV11-2; cdr3_nt: TGTGCCAGCAGTCGTATCGGGACTAGCGGCAACAATGAGCAGTTCTTC; cdr3_aa: CASSRIGTSGNNEQFF
d_call: NA; clone_size: NA; j_call: TRBJ1-1; v_call: TRBV18; cdr3_nt: TGTGCCAGCTCACCCCAGGGGAACACTGAAGCTTTCTTT; cdr3_aa: CASSPQGNTEAFF
d_call: TRBD1; clone_size: few; j_call: TRBJ1-1; v_call: TRBV5-4; cdr3_nt: TGTGCCAGCAGCTTAAGGACAGGGGAAGTGCCTGAAGCTTTCTTT; cdr3_aa: CASSLRTGEVPEAFF
d_call: TRBD1; clone_size: NA; j_call: TRBJ2-5; v_call: TRBV7-9; cdr3_nt: TGTGCCAGCAGCGTAGCCGGGACAGGTCGGGGGGAGACCCAGTACTTC; cdr3_aa: CASSVAGTGRGETQYF
d_call: NA; clone_size: NA; j_call: TRBJ2-3; v_call: TRBV7-2; cdr3_nt: TGTGCCAGCAGCTTCAGACAGACAGATACGCAGTATTTT; cdr3_aa: CASSFRQTDTQYF
d_call: NA; clone_size: NA; j_call: TRBJ1-5; v_call: TRBV10-3; cdr3_nt: TGTGCCATCAGTGCAGGGGATTACCAGCCCCAGCATTTT; cdr3_aa: CAISAGDYQPQHF
d_call: TRBD1; clone_size: NA; j_call: TRBJ2-3; v_call: TRBV24-1; cdr3_nt: TGTGCCACCAGTGATTTGCACGACAGGGGTGGGGCAGATACGCAGTATTTT; cdr3_aa: CATSDLHDRGGADTQYF
d_call: TRBD1; clone_size: NA; j_call: TRBJ1-2; v_call: TRBV10-3; cdr3_nt: TGTGCCATCAGTGAGATTTTGGGACAGAGAATGGATGGCTACACCTTC; cdr3_aa: CAISEILGQRMDGYTF
d_call: NA; clone_size: NA; j_call: TRBJ2-7; v_call: TRBV5-1; cdr3_nt: TGCGCCAGCAGCTTTTCCAGGGGGGCCCACGAGCAGTACTTC; cdr3_aa: CASSFSRGAHEQYF
d_call: NA; clone_size: NA; j_call: TRBJ2-7; v_call: TRBV12-3/TRBV12-4; cdr3_nt: TGTGCCAGCAGTTTCCGGCAGACAGACGAGCAGTACTTC; cdr3_aa: CASSFRQTDEQYF
d_call: TRBD1; clone_size: NA; j_call: TRBJ1-2; v_call: TRBV28; cdr3_nt: TGTGCCAGCAGGACAGGGTCTAACTATGGCTACACCTTC; cdr3_aa: CASRTGSNYGYTF
d_call: NA; clone_size: NA; j_call: TRBJ1-2; v_call: TRBV28; cdr3_nt: TGTGCCAGCAGCACGGACAGCTTTAACTATGGCTACACCTTC; cdr3_aa: CASSTDSFNYGYTF
d_call: TRBD2; clone_size: NA; j_call: TRBJ2-3; v_call: TRBV27; cdr3_nt: TGTGCCAGCAGACAAATCGGGTGGGGAGGGGTTTTCGATACGCAGTATTTT; cdr3_aa: CASRQIGWGGVFDTQYF
d_call: NA; clone_size: NA; j_call: TRBJ1-1; v_call: TRBV5-1; cdr3_nt: TGCGCCAGCAGCGAGACAGGAGTCGGGACTGAAGCTTTCTTT; cdr3_aa: CASSETGVGTEAFF
d_call: TRBD1; clone_size: once; j_call: TRBJ1-2; v_call: TRBV19; cdr3_nt: TGTGCCAGTATCCCGGAAGGGACAGCCGGGCTCTATGGCTACACCTTC; cdr3_aa: CASIPEGTAGLYGYTF
d_call: NA; clone_size: once; j_call: TRBJ1-2; v_call: TRBV28; cdr3_nt: TGTGCCAGCACCAGACCGGGGACACGGGTGGGTGGCTACACCTTC; cdr3_aa: CASTRPGTRVGGYTF
d_call: NA; clone_size: NA; j_call: TRBJ2-5; v_call: TRBV11-2; cdr3_nt: TGTGCCAGCAGCTTATGGTTGGGAGAAGAGACCCAGTACTTC; cdr3_aa: CASSLWLGEETQYF
d_call: NA; clone_size: NA; j_call: TRBJ1-2; v_call: TRBV5-1; cdr3_nt: TGCGCCAGCAGTCTGTCTCCGGGGTGGGGAGATGGCTACACCTTC; cdr3_aa: CASSLSPGWGDGYTF
d_call: TRBD1; clone_size: NA; j_call: TRBJ2-1; v_call: TRBV5-1; cdr3_nt: TGCGCCAGCAGCTTTTCCGGGACAGGGTATTATGAGCAGTTCTTC; cdr3_aa: CASSFSGTGYYEQFF
d_call: NA; clone_size: NA; j_call: TRBJ1-2; v_call: TRBV9; cdr3_nt: TGTGCCAGCAACCTGGCGGCCGAACATAACTATGGCTACACCTTC; cdr3_aa: CASNLAAEHNYGYTF
d_call: NA; clone_size: once; j_call: TRBJ1-1; v_call: TRBV18; cdr3_nt: TGTGCCAGCTCATACCAGGGTGTAGGAACTGAAGCTTTCTTT; cdr3_aa: CASSYQGVGTEAFF
d_call: TRBD1; clone_size: NA; j_call: TRBJ1-1; v_call: TRBV7-9; cdr3_nt: TGTGCCAGCAGCTTAGGGGACAGGGATGCCACTGAAGCTTTCTTT; cdr3_aa: CASSLGDRDATEAFF
d_call: TRBD2; clone_size: NA; j_call: TRBJ2-3; v_call: TRBV7-2; cdr3_nt: TGTGCCAGCAGCCGTAGCGGGAGCAGCACAGATACGCAGTATTTT; cdr3_aa: CASSRSGSSTDTQYF
d_call: TRBD1; clone_size: NA; j_call: TRBJ2-5; v_call: TRBV29-1; cdr3_nt: TGCAGCGTCAGACAGGGGGCGCCGGGCGAGACCCAGTACTTC; cdr3_aa: CSVRQGAPGETQYF
d_call: TRBD1; clone_size: NA; j_call: TRBJ1-1; v_call: TRBV4-3; cdr3_nt: TGCGCCAGCAGCCAACAAGACAGGGGGGACACTGAAGCTTTCTTT; cdr3_aa: CASSQQDRGDTEAFF
d_call: NA; clone_size: once; j_call: TRBJ2-1; v_call: TRBV5-1; cdr3_nt: TGCGCCAGCAGCTTTTCTAGCGACTCCTACAATGAGCAGTTCTTC; cdr3_aa: CASSFSSDSYNEQFF
d_call: NA; clone_size: NA; j_call: TRBJ2-1; v_call: TRBV18; cdr3_nt: TGTGCCAGCTCACCACGAGAGAATGAGCAGTTCTTC; cdr3_aa: CASSPRENEQFF
d_call: NA; clone_size: NA; j_call: TRBJ1-1; v_call: TRBV19; cdr3_nt: TGTGCCAGTAGTCCAACAGGGCACACTGAAGCTTTCTTT; cdr3_aa: CASSPTGHTEAFF
d_call: TRBD1; clone_size: NA; j_call: TRBJ1-2; v_call: TRBV10-3; cdr3_nt: TGTGCCATCAGTGTAAGAACAGGGGGCGGCTACACCTTC; cdr3_aa: CAISVRTGGGYTF
d_call: NA; clone_size: once; j_call: TRBJ1-6; v_call: TRBV30; cdr3_nt: TGTGCCTGGCAGGTTTTGGTCAATTCACCCCTCCACTTT; cdr3_aa: CAWQVLVNSPLHF
d_call: NA; clone_size: NA; j_call: TRBJ2-7; v_call: TRBV18; cdr3_nt: TGTGCCAGCTCAACCGGCCGGGGGGCTCGGTTCTACGAGCAGTACTTC; cdr3_aa: CASSTGRGARFYEQYF
d_call: NA; clone_size: NA; j_call: TRBJ2-2; v_call: TRBV5-5; cdr3_nt: TGTGCCAGCAGCTTGCGGCGGCTGGAAACCGGGGAGCTGTTTTTT; cdr3_aa: CASSLRRLETGELFF
d_call: TRBD1; clone_size: NA; j_call: TRBJ1-1; v_call: TRBV5-8; cdr3_nt: TGTGCCAGCAGCTTGGCCAACAGGGGGCGAACTGAAGCTTTCTTT; cdr3_aa: CASSLANRGRTEAFF
d_call: TRBD1; clone_size: NA; j_call: TRBJ1-1; v_call: TRBV4-3; cdr3_nt: TGCGCCAGCAGCCAGGACAGGGCGGGATACACTGAAGCTTTCTTT; cdr3_aa: CASSQDRAGYTEAFF
d_call: NA; clone_size: NA; j_call: TRBJ2-7; v_call: TRBV27; cdr3_nt: TGTGCCAGCAGTGTCCGGGACAACTACGAGCAGTACTTC; cdr3_aa: CASSVRDNYEQYF
d_call: TRBD1; clone_size: NA; j_call: TRBJ1-1; v_call: TRBV6-5; cdr3_nt: TGTGCCAGCAGTCAGACAGGGGGAAGGACTGAAGCTTTCTTT; cdr3_aa: CASSQTGGRTEAFF
d_call: NA; clone_size: NA; j_call: TRBJ1-6; v_call: TRBV3-1/TRBV3-2; cdr3_nt: TGTGCCAGCAGCCAAGTGCCTGGAGGGCATTCACCCCTCCACTTT; cdr3_aa: CASSQVPGGHSPLHF